These 32 T cell receptor beta chains came from one sample sequenced in a study of identical twins. Each CDR3 protein is one row after TCRdb ran MiXCR on the 5' RACE reads. This table holds 1.5 million to 2 million distinct CDR3 sequences, around 29% found once. The specimen was cord blood. The receptor set was obtained from a newborn girl in good health.

This clonotype was seen a single time. This sequence joins TRBV6-6 and TRBJ2-4; D uncertain. Germline V CDR1 and CDR2: MNHNY, SVGAGI (reference sequence). V shed 6 bases and J shed 2 bases, with 11 bases lying between them. The CDR3 loop spans 14 amino acids. Written as DNA, the CDR3 is TGTGCCAGCAGCCCGCCTTTTCCCAAAAACATTCAGTACTTC. This translates into CASSPPFPKNIQYF.

J is TRBJ2-2 and V is TRBV5-1; no definite D call. Per the germline V gene, CDR1 is SGHRS and CDR2 is YFSETQ. CDR3 length equals 15 residues. V was pared by 7 bases and J by 1 base, with 14 bases between. DNA of the CDR3: TGCGCCAGCTACCCCCTACAGCGGAACACCGGGGAGCTGTTTTTT. As protein: CASYPLQRNTGELFF.

This clonotype was counted a few times. The rearrangement links TRBV12-3 or TRBV12-4 to TRBJ2-1; TRBD2 aligns across 9 bases. The CDR3 loop spans 15 amino acids. Germline trimming cut 1 base from V and 7 bases from J; bases unmatched to any gene: 5. The DNA of the CDR3 is TGTGCCAGCAGTTTAGGCGGGAGGGCCAGGAATGAGCAGTTCTTC. This codes for CASSLGGRARNEQFF.

The gene calls are TRBV2 and TRBJ2-2; 7 bases map to TRBD2. Trimming cost V 3 bases and J 9 bases; bases outside gene matches: 1. There are 12 residues in the CDR3. CDR1 and CDR2 from the germline V gene are SNHLY and FYNNEI. In nucleotides, the CDR3 is TGTGCCAGCAGTGACGGGGGGAGGGAGCTGTTTTTT. It translates to CASSDGGRELFF.

Points on this clonotype: Possible read error: a much larger clone is one base away. V gene TRBV11-2 combines with J gene TRBJ2-3; D is undetermined. The CDR3 extends over 15 amino acids. Germline CDR1 is SGHAT and CDR2 is FQNNGV. The CDR3 coding sequence is TGTGTCAGCAGCTGGATAGCTGGTGGCACAGATACGCAGTATTTT. Its protein is CVSSWIAGGTDTQYF.

V is TRBV25-1 and J is TRBJ1-5, with a tentative D call TRBD1 (6 bases). V was clipped by 5 bases and J by 0 bases, with 14 bases between them. The CDR3 spans 16 residues. CDR1 and CDR2 from the germline V gene are MGHDK and SYGVNS. The CDR3: CASSQPTGYSNQPQHF. CDR3 in DNA: TGTGCCAGCAGTCAACCGACAGGCTATAGCAATCAGCCCCAGCATTTT. The full variable domain, with the rest looked up from reference TRBV25-1 and TRBJ1-5, is EADIYQTPRYLVIGTGKKITLECSQTMGHDKMYWYQQDPGMELHLIHYSYGVNSTEKGDLSSESTVSRIRTEHFPLTLESARPSHTSQYLCASSQPTGYSNQPQHFGDGTRLSIL.

The sample holds a few counts of this clonotype. The rearrangement links TRBV28 to TRBJ2-7; TRBD2 is a possible D gene (6 bases). The V end was cut by 2 bases, the J end by 0 bases, with 11 bases between. Germline V CDR1 and CDR2: MDHEN, SYDVKM. The length of the CDR3 is 15 residues. The DNA of the CDR3 is TGTGCCAGCAGTTTACTAGCGCTAGTCTCCTACGAGCAGTACTTC. Protein product: CASSLLALVSYEQYF.

The chain is built from TRBV6-1 and TRBJ1-2; D not certain. The length of the CDR3 is 12 residues. The germline gives CDR1 MNHNS, CDR2 SASEGT. V was pared by 4 bases and J by 4 bases, with 7 bases between. The CDR3 loop reads CASSGTFYGYTF. CDR3 DNA: TGTGCCAGCAGTGGGACGTTCTATGGCTACACCTTC.

This clonotype was detected ten times or more. The chain joins TRBV20-1 to TRBJ2-1; 14 bases line up with TRBD2. The germline CDR1 and CDR2 sequences are DFQATT and SNEGSKA (reference sequence). The CDR3 extends over 17 amino acids. V gave up 2 bases and J gave up 0 bases; unmatched junction bases: 3. CDR3 nucleotide sequence: TGCAGTGCTAGAAGACTAGCGGGGGGGAGCTCCTACAATGAGCAGTTCTTC. It encodes CSARRLAGGSSYNEQFF.

The genes are TRBV6-1 and TRBJ1-2, with 9 bases aligning to TRBD1. The CDR3 runs to 13 residues. V was pared by 8 bases and J by 5 bases, with 6 bases of the junction left unmatched. Germline loops: CDR1 MNHNS, CDR2 SASEGT. Here the CDR3 DNA reads TGTGCCAGCGGACCGGACAGGGGATATGGCTACACCTTC. Its protein is CASGPDRGYGYTF.

This chain connects TRBV20-1 to TRBJ1-2; a possible D gene is TRBD1 (5 bases). CDR3 length equals 15 residues. Trimming pared 1 base from V and 0 bases from J, leaving 12 bases between. Germline lookup yields CDR1 DFQATT and CDR2 SNEGSKA (reference sequence). The CDR3 loop is CSARGSQVANYGYTF. The CDR3 coding sequence is TGCAGTGCTAGAGGCTCACAGGTAGCTAACTATGGCTACACCTTC.

The genes are TRBV29-1 and TRBJ2-1, with 8 bases that match TRBD1. This CDR3 has 13 residues. Germline lookup yields CDR1 SQVTM and CDR2 ANQGSEA. V was clipped by 7 bases and J by 7 bases; unmatched bases: 9. In nucleotides, the CDR3 is TGCAGCGCTCACAGGGGGATTATTAATGAGCAGTTCTTC. Translating gives CSAHRGIINEQFF.

The count of this clonotype is one. The CDR3 reads CASSIRTLLAKNIQYF. The CDR3 DNA is TGTGCCAGCAGTATAAGGACGCTTCTAGCCAAAAACATTCAGTACTTC. This rearrangement joins TRBV28 to TRBJ2-4; D unclear. Germline CDR1 MDHEN, CDR2 SYDVKM. CDR3 size: 16 residues. With 5 bases removed from V and 0 bases from J, the gap between germline ends came to 14 bases.

The chain recombines TRBV24-1 with TRBJ2-1, with 10 positions matching TRBD2. Germline V gene sequence: CDR1 KGHDR, CDR2 SFDVKD. J gave up 4 bases and V 4 bases, and 12 bases lay outside the gene matches. This CDR3 has 18 amino acids. The CDR3 loop reads CATSDPGLAGAGYNEQFF. Written as DNA, the CDR3 is TGTGCCACCAGTGACCCCGGGCTAGCGGGAGCGGGATACAATGAGCAGTTCTTC.

The V gene is TRBV5-1, the J gene TRBJ1-1, with 9 bases that match TRBD1. The germline CDR1 and CDR2 sequences are SGHRS and YFSETQ. The CDR3 length is 14 residues. J lost 0 bases, V lost 7 bases, and 4 bases had no gene match. CDR3 sequence (DNA): TGCGCCAGCGTTGGGACAGGGCTGAACACTGAAGCTTTCTTT. Protein: CASVGTGLNTEAFF. Filled out from reference TRBV5-1 and TRBJ1-1, the complete variable domain reads KAGVTQTPRYLIKTRGQQVTLSCSPISGHRSVSWYQQTPGQGLQFLFEYFSETQRNKGNFPGRFSGRQFSNSRSEMNVSTLELGDSALYLCASVGTGLNTEAFFGQGTRLTVV.

Comments on this clonotype: This could be a read error, since a much larger clone is one nucleotide away. The J gene is TRBJ2-1, the V gene TRBV2; TRBD1 matches 8 bases. Losses at the gene ends were 8 bases for V and 13 bases for J; bases not matched to a gene: 19. This CDR3 contains 15 residues. Looked up from germline, CDR1 is SNHLY and CDR2 is FYNNEI. CDR3 amino acids: CASEAGQGGKETQFF. Written as DNA, the CDR3 is TGTGCCAGCGAAGCTGGACAGGGCGGGAAAGAGACCCAGTTCTTC. The variable domain in full, with the rest retrieved from reference TRBV2 and TRBJ2-1, is EPEVTQTPSHQVTQMGQEVILRCVPISNHLYFYWYRQILGQKVEFLVSFYNNEISEKSEIFDDQFSVERPDGSNFTLKIRSTKLEDSAMYFCASEAGQGGKETQFFGPGTRLTVL.

The J gene is TRBJ2-4, the V gene TRBV6-8, with 11 bases lining up with TRBD2. The CDR3 has 13 amino acids. Germline CDR1 and CDR2: MNHGY and SAAAGT. Losses at the gene ends were 6 bases for V and 13 bases for J; bases not matched to a gene: 8. CDR3 residues: CASRRTSGREQYF. CDR3 sequence (DNA): TGTGCCAGCAGACGGACTAGCGGGCGAGAGCAGTACTTC.

The chain joins TRBV5-1 to TRBJ1-1, with D possibly matching TRBD1 (5 bases). Germline loops: CDR1 SGHRS, CDR2 YFSETQ. CDR3 length: 14 residues. V was cut by 5 bases and J by 1 base, with 12 bases left in between. The CDR3 DNA sequence: TGCGCCAGCAGTGGGGGGGAAGAGAACACTGAAGCTTTCTTT. This gives the protein CASSGGEENTEAFF. The full variable domain, rest sourced from reference TRBV5-1 and TRBJ1-1, is KAGVTQTPRYLIKTRGQQVTLSCSPISGHRSVSWYQQTPGQGLQFLFEYFSETQRNKGNFPGRFSGRQFSNSRSEMNVSTLELGDSALYLCASSGGEENTEAFFGQGTRLTVV.

At least ten counts were recorded for this clonotype. The genes are TRBV7-9 and TRBJ1-2; D might be TRBD1 (5 bases). This CDR3 has 14 amino acids. The ends were cut back, 3 bases at V and 0 bases at J, with 8 bases in the middle. CDR1 and CDR2 from the germline V gene are SEHNR and FQNEAQ (reference sequence). CDR3 DNA: TGTGCCAGCAGCTTCGCGGGGGCTAACTATGGCTACACCTTC. Translation gives CASSFAGANYGYTF.

In its sample, this clonotype was seen a few times. The chain uses TRBV27 and TRBJ2-1, with D possibly being TRBD2 (6 bases). Deletions cut 5 bases from V and 2 bases from J, with 10 bases between. The CDR3 spans 14 residues. Germline-derived CDR1 and CDR2 are MNHEY and SMNVEV (reference sequence). CDR3 sequence: CASSEGLPYNEQFF. CDR3 DNA: TGTGCCAGCAGTGAGGGACTGCCCTACAATGAGCAGTTCTTC.

This clonotype was seen a single time. The chain joins TRBV20-1 to TRBJ2-5; unclear D gene. V lost 2 bases, J lost 1 base, and 5 bases lay in between. The CDR3 has 12 amino acids. Germline V lookup: CDR1 DFQATT, CDR2 SNEGSKA (reference sequence). CDR3 residues: CSARNFQETQYF. The CDR3 DNA is TGCAGTGCTAGAAACTTCCAAGAGACCCAGTACTTC.

This clonotype was seen only a few times. The V gene is TRBV6-6, the J gene TRBJ2-7; 8 positions match TRBD2. Germline-derived CDR1 and CDR2 are MNHNY and SVGAGI (reference sequence). The CDR3 is made up of 15 amino acids. The ends lost 3 bases at V and 2 bases at J; junction bases unmatched: 6. CDR3 coding DNA: TGTGCCAGCAGTTATATTGCGGGAGGCGCCTACGAGCAGTACTTC. This encodes CASSYIAGGAYEQYF.

This clonotype was counted only a few times. This chain joins TRBV6-1 and TRBJ2-3, with D possibly TRBD1 on 5 matching bases. Germline lookup yields CDR1 MNHNS and CDR2 SASEGT. The CDR3 extends over 15 amino acids. Trimming took 2 bases from V and 3 from J, leaving 12 bases between them. For the CDR3, the DNA is TGTGCCAGCAGTGAAACTACTAAGGGGACAGATACGCAGTATTTT. Translation: CASSETTKGTDTQYF.

This chain joins TRBV28 and TRBJ2-4; D not certain. This CDR3 is built from 13 residues. Looked up from germline, CDR1 is MDHEN and CDR2 is SYDVKM. V was cut by 3 bases and J by 6 bases, with 9 bases left in between. Here the CDR3 reads CASSFQALNIQYF. As DNA, the CDR3 is TGTGCCAGCAGTTTCCAAGCCCTAAACATTCAGTACTTC.

V is TRBV29-1 and J is TRBJ2-7; 12 nucleotides line up with TRBD2. Germline values: CDR1 SQVTM, CDR2 ANQGSEA. J was trimmed by 1 base and V by 1 base; bases with no gene match: 8. CDR3 length: 17 residues. The CDR3 is CSVEASGGAFGSYEQYF. CDR3 DNA sequence: TGCAGCGTTGAAGCTAGCGGGGGGGCCTTCGGATCCTACGAGCAGTACTTC.

This clonotype has at least ten counts. The rearrangement uses TRBV7-9 and TRBJ2-5, with D possibly being TRBD1 (5 bases). V shed 5 bases and J shed 1 base, with 11 bases lying between them. The CDR3 has 14 amino acids. Germline V gives CDR1 SEHNR, CDR2 FQNEAQ (reference sequence). The CDR3 loop reads CASSVGHLQETQYF. CDR3 DNA sequence: TGTGCCAGCAGCGTCGGACACCTCCAAGAGACCCAGTACTTC.

This clonotype was picked up many times. The chain carries TRBV10-3 and TRBJ2-7; no clear D. V lost 0 bases, J lost 6 bases, and 3 bases lay in between. The CDR3 length is 11 residues. Germline-derived CDR1 and CDR2 are ENHRY and SYGVKD. CDR3 sequence: CAISESLEQYF. The CDR3 nucleotides read TGTGCCATCAGTGAGTCGCTCGAGCAGTACTTC.

Concerning this clonotype: A read error may account for a junction end that differs from germline. V usage is TRBV5-1 and J usage is TRBJ1-2; D is unclear. The CDR3 extends over 15 amino acids. The germline CDR1 and CDR2 sequences are SGHRS and YFSETQ. This CDR3 reads CASSLSGQENYDYTF. The DNA of the CDR3 is TGCGCCAGCAGCTTGTCTGGTCAGGAGAACTATGACTACACCTTC.

CDR3 coding DNA: TGTGCCAGCAGCTATGACAGGGGTGGTCAGCCCCAGCATTTT. It encodes CASSYDRGGQPQHF. The chain has TRBV27 and TRBJ1-5, with 8 bases identical to TRBD1. The germline V gene has CDR1 MNHEY and CDR2 SMNVEV (reference sequence). Trimming at V came to 6 bases and at J to 6 bases, leaving 7 bases not matched to a gene. This CDR3 is 14 amino acids long.

The chain combines TRBV19 with TRBJ2-3; 9 bases map to TRBD2. The CDR3 runs 15 residues. The V gene's germline CDR1 is LNHDA and CDR2 SQIVND (reference sequence). The ends lost 3 bases at V and 14 bases at J; junction bases unmatched: 15. The CDR3 DNA reads TGTGCCAGTAGTATCTCCGGGAGTAGCGGGAGAACACCGTATTTT. Amino acids: CASSISGSSGRTPYF.

This clonotype was seen a few times. The CDR3 DNA reads TGCGGCACCACCGCGGGGACTAGCGCAGCCACGCAGTATTTT. Translation gives CGTTAGTSAATQYF. The chain links TRBV29-1 to TRBJ2-3; 10 positions agree with TRBD2. The CDR3 length is 14 residues. Germline V gene sequence: CDR1 SQVTM, CDR2 ANQGSEA.

This clonotype was seen more than once but under ten times. The chain carries TRBV12-3 or TRBV12-4 and TRBJ1-1; maybe TRBD1 (6 bases). The germline V and J ends were trimmed by 6 bases and 6 bases, with 32 bases remaining between them. The CDR3 loop spans 19 amino acids. The CDR3 region has the DNA TGTGCCAGCAGCCTAAACCTCCCGACAGCCCTTAGGGGGGGCGCTGAAGCTTTCTTT. Residues: CASSLNLPTALRGGAEAFF.